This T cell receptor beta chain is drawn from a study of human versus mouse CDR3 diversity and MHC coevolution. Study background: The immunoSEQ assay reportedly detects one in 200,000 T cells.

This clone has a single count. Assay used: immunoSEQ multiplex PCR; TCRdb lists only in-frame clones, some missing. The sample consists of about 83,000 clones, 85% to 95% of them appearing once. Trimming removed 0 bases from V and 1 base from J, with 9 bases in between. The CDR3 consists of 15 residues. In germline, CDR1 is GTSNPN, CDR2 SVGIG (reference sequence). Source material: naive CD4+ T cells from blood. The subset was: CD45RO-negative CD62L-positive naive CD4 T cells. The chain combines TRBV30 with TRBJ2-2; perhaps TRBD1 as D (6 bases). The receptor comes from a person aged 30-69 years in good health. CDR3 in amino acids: CAWSVWGLNTGELFF. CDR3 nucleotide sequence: TGTGCCTGGAGTGTCTGGGGGCTGAACACCGGGGAGCTGTTTTTT.